This T cell receptor (beta chain) was identified in a study of OX40 agonist ivuxolimab in advanced cancers. This table comes from immunoSEQ multiplex PCR, and its TCRdb copy is limited to in-frame clones, with some not included. Of approximately 70,000 clones detected, roughly 89% appear once; the ten largest clones hold under 3.5%. CDR1 is SEHNR, CDR2 FQNEAQ, per germline (reference sequence). The V gene lost 1 base and the J gene lost 6 bases, with 13 bases spanning the gap. This CDR3 is built from 15 residues. The TCR sequence derives from an adult with an advanced solid tumor such as melanoma, head and neck, liver or kidney cancer. The V and J genes are TRBV7-9 and TRBJ1-5; no clear D. The sequencing here drew on CD4+ or CD8+ T cells sorted from blood, taken in a trial of the OX40 agonist ivuxolimab. Here the CDR3 reads CASSLVEGSGQPQHF. The CDR3 DNA reads as TGTGCCAGCAGCTTAGTGGAAGGGAGCGGTCAGCCCCAGCATTTT.